Shown below are 9 T cell receptor beta chains from a single sample sequenced in a study of blood T cell repertoires in COVID-19. The protocol was immunoSEQ multiplex PCR, while the TCRdb copy is restricted to in-frame clones and leaves out a portion. The table includes some 110,000 clones, approximately 84% detected once. Sequenced material: peripheral blood. Source of these receptors: a man aged 40-55 years with acute or convalescent COVID-19.

The sample holds one count of this clone. The genes are TRBV3-1 (or the pseudogene TRBV3-2) and TRBJ2-1, with D possibly TRBD2 on 6 matching bases. CDR3 length: 13 amino acids. CDR1 and CDR2 from the germline V gene are LGHDT and YNNKEL (reference sequence). The V end lost 7 bases, the J end lost 6 bases, and 13 bases lay between the germline ends. The CDR3 region is CASTDRDSNEQFF. The DNA for the CDR3 is TGTGCCAGCACCGACCGGGACTCCAATGAGCAGTTCTTC.

On this clone itself: Other DNA variants within this sample encode the same CDR3. This chain connects TRBV18 to TRBJ2-2; no clear D gene. The ends were cut back, 3 bases at V and 1 base at J, with 6 bases in the middle. There are 14 residues in the CDR3. CDR1 KGHSH and CDR2 LQKENI come from the germline V gene. Here the CDR3 reads CASSPTVNTGELFF. CDR3 in DNA: TGTGCCAGCTCACCTACAGTGAACACCGGGGAGCTGTTTTTT.

This chain connects TRBV6-5 to TRBJ2-3; 9 nucleotides line up with TRBD2. Trimming took 5 bases from V and 5 from J; bases not matched to a gene: 5. CDR3 size: 14 residues. In germline, CDR1 is MNHEY, CDR2 SVGAGI. CDR3 loop: CASSLGLARDTQYF. The CDR3 nucleotides are TGTGCCAGCAGTCTGGGACTAGCTAGAGATACGCAGTATTTT.

V usage is TRBV19 and J usage is TRBJ2-5, with 13 bases identical to TRBD2. The CDR3 spans 16 residues. V lost 11 bases to trimming and J lost 0 bases; unmatched junction nucleotides: 9. Germline V gives CDR1 LNHDA, CDR2 SQIVND (reference sequence). The CDR3 sequence is CAWRVGLAGYQETQYF. The CDR3 DNA follows: TGTGCCTGGAGGGTGGGACTAGCGGGGTACCAAGAGACCCAGTACTTC.

The V gene is TRBV4-3, the J gene TRBJ2-1, with D perhaps matching TRBD1 (6 bases). In germline, CDR1 is LGHNA, CDR2 YSLEER. The CDR3 is 15 residues long. V was trimmed by 4 bases and J by 3 bases, leaving 13 bases between them. The CDR3 DNA is TGCGCCAGCAGCCCCGAAGAGGACAGCTACAATGAGCAGTTCTTC. Translation: CASSPEEDSYNEQFF.

In this sample, this clone turned up once. The chain is built from TRBV27 and TRBJ2-7; D possibly corresponds to TRBD2 (5 bases). The CDR3 is made up of 13 amino acids. Germline V gives CDR1 MNHEY, CDR2 SMNVEV (reference sequence). The germline V and J ends were trimmed by 2 bases and 3 bases, with 8 bases remaining between them. The CDR3 bases are TGTGCCAGCAGTTTAAGGGCGGGCTACGAGCAGTACTTC. Its protein product is CASSLRAGYEQYF.

The chain recombines TRBV27 with TRBJ1-5, with D perhaps TRBD1 (5 bases). Between the trimmed V and J ends, which lost 3 bases and 6 bases, there was a span of 15 bases. Germline assignment: CDR1 MNHEY and CDR2 SMNVEV (reference sequence). CDR3 length equals 15 residues. In DNA, the CDR3 is TGTGCCAGCAGTTTGGGGGGAGGGAGGGGTCAGCCCCAGCATTTT. This gives the protein CASSLGGGRGQPQHF.

V gene TRBV7-8 combines with J gene TRBJ2-1, with 12 positions matching TRBD2. The V and J ends lost 5 bases and 6 bases, in that order; junction bases with no gene match: 8. Germline CDR1 SGHVS, CDR2 FQNEAQ. The CDR3 spans 16 residues. In DNA, the CDR3 is TGTGCCAGCAGCCCCACGGGACTAGCGGGCGTCAATGAGCAGTTCTTC. Protein sequence: CASSPTGLAGVNEQFF.

The chain employs TRBV14 and TRBJ2-2; the match to TRBD2 covers 8 bases. With V trimmed by 1 base and J by 10 bases, 11 bases remained unmatched. The CDR3 spans 16 residues. Germline values: CDR1 SGHDN, CDR2 FVKESK. The CDR3 reads CASSQVVGGGNKELFF. CDR3 nucleotides: TGTGCCAGCAGCCAAGTCGTTGGCGGGGGGAACAAGGAGCTGTTTTTT.